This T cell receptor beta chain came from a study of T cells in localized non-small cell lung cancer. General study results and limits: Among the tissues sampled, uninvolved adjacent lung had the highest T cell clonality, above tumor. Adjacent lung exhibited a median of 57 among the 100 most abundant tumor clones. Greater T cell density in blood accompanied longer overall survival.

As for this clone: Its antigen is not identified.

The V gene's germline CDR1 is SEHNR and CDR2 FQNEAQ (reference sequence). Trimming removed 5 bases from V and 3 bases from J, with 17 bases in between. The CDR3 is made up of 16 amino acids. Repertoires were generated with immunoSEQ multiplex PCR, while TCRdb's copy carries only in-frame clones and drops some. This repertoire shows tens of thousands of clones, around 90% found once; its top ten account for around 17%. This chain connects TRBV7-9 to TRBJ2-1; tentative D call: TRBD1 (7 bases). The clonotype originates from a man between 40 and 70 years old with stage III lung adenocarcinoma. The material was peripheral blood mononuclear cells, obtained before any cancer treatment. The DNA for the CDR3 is TGTGCCAGCAGCCCCTTGGGCAGGGGGGTCTACAATGAGCAGTTCTTC. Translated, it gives CASSPLGRGVYNEQFF.